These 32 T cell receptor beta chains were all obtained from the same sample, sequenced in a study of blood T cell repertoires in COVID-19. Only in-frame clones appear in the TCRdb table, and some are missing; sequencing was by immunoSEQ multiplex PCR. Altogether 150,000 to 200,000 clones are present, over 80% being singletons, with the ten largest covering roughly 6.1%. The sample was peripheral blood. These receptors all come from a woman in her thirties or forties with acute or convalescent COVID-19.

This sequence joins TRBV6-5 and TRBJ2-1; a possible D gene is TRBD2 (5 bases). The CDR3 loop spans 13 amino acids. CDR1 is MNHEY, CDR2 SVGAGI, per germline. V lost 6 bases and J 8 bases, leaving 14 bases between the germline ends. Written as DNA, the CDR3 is TGTGCCAGCAGCTCCACGGGATTCGATGAGCAGTTCTTC. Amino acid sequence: CASSSTGFDEQFF.

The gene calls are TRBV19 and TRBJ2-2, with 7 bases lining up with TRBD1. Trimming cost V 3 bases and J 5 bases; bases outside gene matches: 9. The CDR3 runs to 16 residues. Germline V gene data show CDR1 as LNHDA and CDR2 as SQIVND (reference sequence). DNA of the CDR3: TGTGCCAGTAGTATCCGGCAGGGGGTATGGACCGGGGAGCTGTTTTTT. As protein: CASSIRQGVWTGELFF. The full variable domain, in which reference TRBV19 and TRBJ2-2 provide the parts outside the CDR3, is DGGITQSPKYLFRKEGQNVTLSCEQNLNHDAMYWYRQDPGQGLRLIYYSQIVNDFQKGDIAEGYSVSREKKESFPLTVTSAQKNPTAFYLCASSIRQGVWTGELFFGEGSRLTVL.

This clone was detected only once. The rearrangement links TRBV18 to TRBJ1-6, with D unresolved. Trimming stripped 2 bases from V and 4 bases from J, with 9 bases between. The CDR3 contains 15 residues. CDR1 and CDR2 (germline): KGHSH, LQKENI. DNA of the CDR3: TGTGCCAGCTCACCAACGAGTGATTATAATTCACCCCTCCACTTT. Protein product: CASSPTSDYNSPLHF.

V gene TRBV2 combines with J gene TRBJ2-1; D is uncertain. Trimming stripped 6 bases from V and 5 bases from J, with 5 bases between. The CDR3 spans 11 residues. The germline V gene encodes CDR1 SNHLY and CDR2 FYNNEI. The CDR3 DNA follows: TGTGCCAGCAGGGAGAACAATGAGCAGTTCTTC. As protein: CASRENNEQFF.

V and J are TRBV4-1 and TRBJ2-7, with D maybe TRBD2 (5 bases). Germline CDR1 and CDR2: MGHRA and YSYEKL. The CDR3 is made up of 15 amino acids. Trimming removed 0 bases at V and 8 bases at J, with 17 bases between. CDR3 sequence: CASSQDWGEGRKQYF. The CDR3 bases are TGCGCCAGCAGCCAAGATTGGGGTGAGGGAAGGAAGCAGTACTTC.

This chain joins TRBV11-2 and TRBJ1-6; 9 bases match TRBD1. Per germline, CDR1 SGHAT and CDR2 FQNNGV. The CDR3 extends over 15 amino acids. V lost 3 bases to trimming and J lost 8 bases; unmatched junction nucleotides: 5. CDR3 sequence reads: CASSLGQGIDSPLHF. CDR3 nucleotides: TGTGCCAGCAGCTTGGGACAGGGTATTGATTCACCCCTCCACTTT.

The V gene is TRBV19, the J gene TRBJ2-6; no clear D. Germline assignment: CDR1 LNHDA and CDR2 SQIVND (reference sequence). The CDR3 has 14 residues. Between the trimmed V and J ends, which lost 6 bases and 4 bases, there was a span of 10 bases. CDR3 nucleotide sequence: TGTGCCAGTAGGCCGGGTAGCGGGGCCAACGTCCTGACTTTC. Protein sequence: CASRPGSGANVLTF. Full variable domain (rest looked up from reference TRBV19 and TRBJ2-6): DGGITQSPKYLFRKEGQNVTLSCEQNLNHDAMYWYRQDPGQGLRLIYYSQIVNDFQKGDIAEGYSVSREKKESFPLTVTSAQKNPTAFYLCASRPGSGANVLTFGAGSRLTVL.

The CDR3 loop reads CASSLYRGGGEFNNEKLFF. The CDR3 DNA is TGTGCCAGCAGCTTGTATCGCGGCGGTGGGGAGTTCAATAATGAAAAACTGTTTTTT. The chain has TRBV5-4 and TRBJ1-4; no firm D call. Germline CDR1 and CDR2: SGHNT and YYREEE (reference sequence). This CDR3 has 19 residues. V gave up 1 base and J gave up 4 bases, with 23 bases separating them.

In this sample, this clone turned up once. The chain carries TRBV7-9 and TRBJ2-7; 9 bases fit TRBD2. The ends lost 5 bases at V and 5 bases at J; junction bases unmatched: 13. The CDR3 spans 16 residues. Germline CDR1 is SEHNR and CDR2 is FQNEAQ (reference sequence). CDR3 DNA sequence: TGTGCCAGCAGCCCCGGGGCGGGGGGGAGGGCCGACGAGCAGTACTTC. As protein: CASSPGAGGRADEQYF.

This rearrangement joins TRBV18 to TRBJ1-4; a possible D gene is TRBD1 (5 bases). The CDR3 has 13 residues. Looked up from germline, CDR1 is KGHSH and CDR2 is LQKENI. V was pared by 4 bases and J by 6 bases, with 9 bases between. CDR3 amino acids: CASSRGNDEKLFF. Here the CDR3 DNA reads TGTGCCAGCTCACGGGGCAATGATGAAAAACTGTTTTTT.

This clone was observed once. In nucleotides, the CDR3 is TGTGCCTCAACGGACGGGGACTCTGGGGCCAACGTCCTGACTTTC. It is translated as CASTDGDSGANVLTF. V gene TRBV27 combines with J gene TRBJ2-6; D perhaps matches TRBD2 (5 bases). Germline V gene lookup returns CDR1 MNHEY and CDR2 SMNVEV (reference sequence). The CDR3 covers 15 residues. Trimming took off 11 bases at V and 0 bases at J, with 14 bases between the two ends.

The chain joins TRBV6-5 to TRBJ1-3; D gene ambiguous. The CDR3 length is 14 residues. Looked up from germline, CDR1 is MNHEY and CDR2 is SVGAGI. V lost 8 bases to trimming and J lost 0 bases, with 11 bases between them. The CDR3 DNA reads TGTGCCAGCCGGACTCGCCGCTCTGGAAACACCATATATTTT. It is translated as CASRTRRSGNTIYF.

The CDR3 region has the DNA TGTGCCAGCACTGGACAGGGCCATGAGCAGTTCTTC. This gives the protein CASTGQGHEQFF. The V gene is TRBV2, the J gene TRBJ2-1; 8 bases are a match to TRBD1. Germline V gene sequence: CDR1 SNHLY, CDR2 FYNNEI. J gave up 8 bases and V 7 bases, and 4 bases lay outside the gene matches. The length of the CDR3 is 12 residues.

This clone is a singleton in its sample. The DNA of the CDR3 is TGCGCCAGCAGCTCTTTTAGAGACAGTTCTAGGGGGAAGGACACTGAAGCTTTCTTT. It translates to CASSSFRDSSRGKDTEAFF. The J gene is TRBJ1-1, the V gene TRBV5-1, with TRBD1 as a possible D gene (6 bases). With 3 bases removed from V and 3 bases from J, the gap between germline ends came to 27 bases. Germline assignment: CDR1 SGHRS and CDR2 YFSETQ. CDR3 length equals 19 residues.

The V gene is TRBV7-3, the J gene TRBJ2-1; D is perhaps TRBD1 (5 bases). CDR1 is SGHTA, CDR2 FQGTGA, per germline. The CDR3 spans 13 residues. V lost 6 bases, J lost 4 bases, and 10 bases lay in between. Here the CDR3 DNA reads TGTGCCAGCAGTTCGACAGATTACAATGAGCAGTTCTTC. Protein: CASSSTDYNEQFF.

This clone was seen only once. The CDR3 DNA is TGCGCCAGCAGCCAAGATGGGACTATATCGGGGGAGCTGTTTTTT. Protein product: CASSQDGTISGELFF. The chain uses TRBV4-1 and TRBJ2-2, with 7 bases fitting TRBD2. CDR3 length: 15 residues. The J segment lost 8 bases and the V segment lost 0 bases, leaving 6 bases of the junction unmatched. Germline V CDR1 and CDR2: MGHRA, YSYEKL.

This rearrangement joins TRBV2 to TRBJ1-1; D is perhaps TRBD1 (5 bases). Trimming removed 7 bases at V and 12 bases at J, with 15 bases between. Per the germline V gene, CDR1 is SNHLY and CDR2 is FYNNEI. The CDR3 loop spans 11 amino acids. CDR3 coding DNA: TGTGCCAGCATTGGAAGCGGGACTTCTTTCTTT. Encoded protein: CASIGSGTSFF.

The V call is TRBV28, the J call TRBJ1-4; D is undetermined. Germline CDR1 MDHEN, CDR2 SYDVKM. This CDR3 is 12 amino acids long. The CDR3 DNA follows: TGTGCAACAGAGACAACTAATGAAAAACTGTTTTTT. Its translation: CATETTNEKLFF.

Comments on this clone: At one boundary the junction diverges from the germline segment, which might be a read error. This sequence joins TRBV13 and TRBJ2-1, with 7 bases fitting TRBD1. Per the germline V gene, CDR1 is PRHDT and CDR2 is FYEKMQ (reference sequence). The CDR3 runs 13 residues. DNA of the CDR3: TGTGCCAGCAGCCTAGGACAGGTCGATGAGCAGTTCTTC. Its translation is CASSLGQVDEQFF.

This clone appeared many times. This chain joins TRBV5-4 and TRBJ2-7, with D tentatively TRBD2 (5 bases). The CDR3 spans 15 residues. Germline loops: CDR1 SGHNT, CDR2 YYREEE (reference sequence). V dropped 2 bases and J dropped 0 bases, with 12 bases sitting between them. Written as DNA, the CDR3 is TGTGCCAGCAGCTTCGGGGTGAGGAGCTCCTACGAGCAGTACTTC. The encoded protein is CASSFGVRSSYEQYF.

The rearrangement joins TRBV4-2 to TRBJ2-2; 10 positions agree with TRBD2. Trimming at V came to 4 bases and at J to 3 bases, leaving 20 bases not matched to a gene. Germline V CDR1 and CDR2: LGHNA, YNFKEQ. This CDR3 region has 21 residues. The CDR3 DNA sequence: TGTGCCAGCAGCCGAGACCCCTTGCTTAGCGGGAGGCCCGCCCACACCGGGGAGCTGTTTTTT. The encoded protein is CASSRDPLLSGRPAHTGELFF.

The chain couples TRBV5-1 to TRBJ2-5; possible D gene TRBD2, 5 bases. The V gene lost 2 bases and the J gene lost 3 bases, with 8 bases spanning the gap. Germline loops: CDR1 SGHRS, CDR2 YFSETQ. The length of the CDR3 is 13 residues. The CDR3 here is CASSFLGKETQYF. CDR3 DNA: TGCGCCAGCAGCTTTCTCGGGAAAGAGACCCAGTACTTC.

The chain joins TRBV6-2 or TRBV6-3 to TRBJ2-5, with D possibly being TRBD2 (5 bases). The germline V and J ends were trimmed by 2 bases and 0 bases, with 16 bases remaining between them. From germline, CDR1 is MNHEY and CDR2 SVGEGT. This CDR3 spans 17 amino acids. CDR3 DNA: TGTGCCAGCAGTTACCCAGCCTCGGGGAGTTACCAAGAGACCCAGTACTTC. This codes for CASSYPASGSYQETQYF.

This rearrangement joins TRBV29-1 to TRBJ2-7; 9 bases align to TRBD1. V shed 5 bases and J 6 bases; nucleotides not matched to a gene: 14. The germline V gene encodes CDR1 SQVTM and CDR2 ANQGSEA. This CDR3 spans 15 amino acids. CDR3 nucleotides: TGCAGCGTTACCTCGAGGGACAGGGTATTGGTCGAGCAGTACTTC. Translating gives CSVTSRDRVLVEQYF.

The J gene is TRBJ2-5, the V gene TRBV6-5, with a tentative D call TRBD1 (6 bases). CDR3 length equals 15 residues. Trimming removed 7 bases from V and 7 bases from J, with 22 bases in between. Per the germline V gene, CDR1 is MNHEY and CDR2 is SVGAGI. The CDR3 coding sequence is TGTGCCAGCAACCCACCGGGACAAAGTTTGGGGACCCAGTACTTC. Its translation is CASNPPGQSLGTQYF.

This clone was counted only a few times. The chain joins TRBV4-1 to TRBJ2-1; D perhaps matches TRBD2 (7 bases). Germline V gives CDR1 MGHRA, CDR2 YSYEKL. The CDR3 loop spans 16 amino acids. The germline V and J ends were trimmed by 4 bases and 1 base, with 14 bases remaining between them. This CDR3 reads CASSLGGRGSYNEQFF. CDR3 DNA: TGCGCCAGCAGCCTCGGGGGGCGAGGGTCCTACAATGAGCAGTTCTTC.

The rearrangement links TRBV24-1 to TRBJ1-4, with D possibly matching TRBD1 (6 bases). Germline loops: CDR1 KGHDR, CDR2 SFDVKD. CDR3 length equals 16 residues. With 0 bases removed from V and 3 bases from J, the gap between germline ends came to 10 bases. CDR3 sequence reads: CATSDLNRASNEKLFF. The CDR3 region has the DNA TGTGCCACCAGTGATTTGAACAGGGCATCTAATGAAAAACTGTTTTTT.

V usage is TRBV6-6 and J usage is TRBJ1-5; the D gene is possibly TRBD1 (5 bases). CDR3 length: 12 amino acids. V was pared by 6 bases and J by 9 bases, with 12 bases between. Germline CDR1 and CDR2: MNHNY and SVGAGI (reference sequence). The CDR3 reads CASSGRVWPQHF. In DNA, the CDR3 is TGTGCCAGCAGCGGCAGGGTCTGGCCCCAGCATTTT.

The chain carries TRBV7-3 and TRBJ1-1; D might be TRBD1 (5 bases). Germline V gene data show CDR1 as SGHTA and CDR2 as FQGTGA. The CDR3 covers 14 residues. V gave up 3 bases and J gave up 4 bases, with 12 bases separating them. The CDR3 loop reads CASSFSAGGTEAFF. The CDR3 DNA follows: TGTGCCAGCAGCTTCTCAGCGGGGGGCACTGAAGCTTTCTTT.

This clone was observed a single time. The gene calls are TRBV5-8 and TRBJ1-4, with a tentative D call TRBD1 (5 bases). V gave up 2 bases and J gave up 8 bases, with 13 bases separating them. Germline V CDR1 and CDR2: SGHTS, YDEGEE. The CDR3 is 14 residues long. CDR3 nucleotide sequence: TGTGCCAGCAGCTTTTCCCAGGGTCGCGAAAAACTGTTTTTT. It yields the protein CASSFSQGREKLFF.

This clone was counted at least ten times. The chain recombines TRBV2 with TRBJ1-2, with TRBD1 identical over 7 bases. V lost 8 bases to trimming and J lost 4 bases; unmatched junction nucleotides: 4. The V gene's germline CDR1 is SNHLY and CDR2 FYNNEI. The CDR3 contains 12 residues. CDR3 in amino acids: CASGQELYGYTF. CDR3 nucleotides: TGTGCCAGCGGACAGGAACTCTATGGCTACACCTTC.

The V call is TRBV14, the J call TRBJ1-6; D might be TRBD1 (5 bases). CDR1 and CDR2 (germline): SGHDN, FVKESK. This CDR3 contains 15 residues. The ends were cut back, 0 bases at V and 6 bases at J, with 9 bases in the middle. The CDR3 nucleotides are TGTGCCAGCAGCCAAGAACTCGGGGGTAATTCACCCCTCCACTTT. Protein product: CASSQELGGNSPLHF.